These T cell receptor beta chains were read from a single sample in a study of blood T cell repertoires in COVID-19. Sequencing used immunoSEQ multiplex PCR; TCRdb keeps in-frame clones, though not all of them. The profile shows under 200,000 clones, around 83% of them singletons. The material sequenced was peripheral blood. All receptors come from a woman aged 50 to 60 with COVID-19, enrolled during active disease. Each CDR3 is given with its conserved first and last residue. The D gene is left open where the match is weak. The listing skips clone size in some rows; elsewhere it reads once, few, many or a size class.

D gene | J gene | clone size | V gene | CDR3 protein | CDR3 DNA
TRBD2 | TRBJ2-3 | . | TRBV5-1 | CASSLSVLAGSTDTQYF | TGCGCCAGCAGCTTATCCGTACTAGCGGGGAGCACAGATACGCAGTATTTT
TRBD1 | TRBJ2-1 | once | TRBV5-1 | CASSLAQGAGEQFF | TGCGCCAGCAGCTTGGCCCAGGGGGCAGGTGAGCAGTTCTTC
. | TRBJ2-7 | . | TRBV5-6 | CASSLVGDSKRSEQYF | TGTGCCAGCAGCTTGGTGGGGGACTCCAAGAGGAGCGAGCAGTACTTC
. | TRBJ2-1 | . | TRBV4-1 | CASSQVGRKRPGQDEQFF | TGCGCCAGCAGCCAAGTGGGAAGAAAACGTCCAGGGCAGGATGAGCAGTTCTTC
TRBD1 | TRBJ2-7 | . | TRBV6-5 | CASTGTGGYEQYF | TGTGCCAGCACCGGGACAGGGGGCTACGAGCAGTACTTC
. | TRBJ1-2 | . | TRBV7-9 | CASSLEVLSAPGRNYGYTF | TGTGCCAGCAGCTTAGAGGTGCTCTCGGCCCCAGGGCGTAACTATGGCTACACCTTC
. | TRBJ1-2 | once | TRBV12-3/TRBV12-4 | CASSLVRDNGYTF | TGTGCCAGCAGTTTAGTCCGGGATAATGGCTACACCTTC
. | TRBJ1-3 | . | TRBV7-9 | CASSASSGNTIYF | TGTGCCAGCAGCGCGTCATCAGGAAACACCATATATTTT
. | TRBJ2-1 | . | TRBV4-1 | CASSQVGPYNEQFF | TGCGCCAGCAGCCAAGTGGGGCCGTACAATGAGCAGTTCTTC
TRBD2 | TRBJ2-5 | . | TRBV7-7 | CASSVGRGVTQETQYF | TGTGCTAGCAGCGTAGGCCGGGGGGTTACTCAAGAGACCCAGTACTTC
TRBD1 | TRBJ2-7 | . | TRBV5-5 | CASSPRTGGQYF | TGTGCCAGCAGCCCCCGGACAGGGGGACAGTACTTC
. | TRBJ2-7 | . | TRBV6-4 | CASSVSLPGQGMGRYHEQYF | TGTGCCAGCAGTGTCTCCCTCCCTGGGCAGGGGATGGGTCGATATCACGAGCAGTACTTC
TRBD1 | TRBJ2-3 | . | TRBV4-1 | CASSQAPGQGGTDTQYF | TGCGCCAGCAGCCAAGCCCCGGGACAGGGGGGGACAGATACGCAGTATTTT
. | TRBJ1-1 | few | TRBV18 | CASSQLDTEAFF | TGTGCCAGCTCACAACTAGACACTGAAGCTTTCTTT
. | TRBJ2-3 | . | TRBV7-2 | CASSSGLSTDTQYF | TGTGCCAGCAGCTCCGGACTATCAACAGATACGCAGTATTTT
. | TRBJ1-6 | . | TRBV19 | CASSIQVSKDSPLHF | TGTGCCAGTAGTATACAGGTTTCTAAAGATTCACCCCTCCACTTT
TRBD1 | TRBJ1-1 | . | TRBV7-6 | CASSPSGQGFTEAFF | TGTGCCAGCAGCCCTTCGGGACAGGGTTTCACTGAAGCTTTCTTT
TRBD2 | TRBJ2-5 | once | TRBV3-1/TRBV3-2 | CASSPDLTSSIQETQYF | TGTGCCAGCAGCCCTGATCTGACTAGCAGTATCCAAGAGACCCAGTACTTC
. | TRBJ2-3 | . | TRBV7-3 | CASSSSSTDTQYF | TGTGCCAGCAGCTCTTCTAGCACAGATACGCAGTATTTT
. | TRBJ1-2 | . | TRBV7-2 | CASSREAVGGSYGYTF | TGTGCCAGCAGCAGAGAAGCCGTGGGGGGGTCCTATGGCTACACCTTC
. | TRBJ1-1 | . | TRBV19 | CASSMPTGNTEAFF | TGTGCCAGTAGTATGCCAACAGGAAACACTGAAGCTTTCTTT
. | TRBJ2-7 | . | TRBV6-6 | CASSNPGDEQYF | TGTGCCAGCAGTAACCCAGGGGACGAGCAGTACTTC
TRBD1 | TRBJ2-7 | . | TRBV30 | CAWGQATYEQYF | TGTGCCTGGGGACAGGCAACCTACGAGCAGTACTTC
. | TRBJ2-3 | . | TRBV18 | CASSPGSTDTQYF | TGTGCCAGCTCTCCCGGGAGCACAGATACGCAGTATTTT
. | TRBJ2-3 | . | TRBV27 | CASSFNTGITDTQYF | TGTGCCAGCAGTTTCAATACAGGAATTACAGATACGCAGTATTTT
. | TRBJ2-1 | . | TRBV19 | CASSIAHIHNEQFF | TGTGCCAGTAGTATCGCACATATACACAATGAGCAGTTCTTC
. | TRBJ1-4 | . | TRBV3-1/TRBV3-2 | CASSLLNEKLFF | TGTGCCAGCAGCCTTCTAAATGAAAAACTGTTTTTT
TRBD1 | TRBJ1-2 | . | TRBV28 | CASSPGGNYGYTF | TGTGCCAGCAGTCCAGGGGGCAACTATGGCTACACCTTC
. | TRBJ1-2 | . | TRBV6-5 | CAGRGRGGSNYGYTF | TGTGCCGGCAGGGGTCGGGGGGGATCTAACTATGGCTACACCTTC